The clone carrying this T cell receptor beta chain has a handful of counts. Its specificity is not known. CDR3-region Arm-PCR and iRepertoire HTBI primers produced the TCR beta libraries. TCRdb re-called the multiplex PCR reads through MiXCR, storing one row per CDR3 protein. This sample yields about 540,000 distinct CDR3 sequences, of which approximately 13% are seen a single time; 10% belongs to the top ten. The data were obtained in a study of regulatory T cells in long-lasting Graves disease. General study results and limits: Persistent disease preferred TRBV28, TRBJ1-2 and TRBJ2-5; new disease, TRBV20-1 and TRBJ2-1. Samples came from peripheral blood alone, without thyroid tissue.

Time point here: newly diagnosed GD, antithyroid drugs for less than 3 months. The TCR library used RNA extracted from PBMCs. V lost 0 bases and J lost 3; bases outside the gene matches: 3. Looked up from germline, CDR1 is SGHRS and CDR2 is YFSETQ. The CDR3 runs to 15 residues. This same sample was also taken into another study, of T cells in Graves' hyperthyroidism and ophthalmopathy.

This chain connects TRBV5-1 to TRBJ2-7, with 10 bases identical to TRBD1. The material was peripheral blood mononuclear cells (PBMCs), obtained at new diagnosis, from a patient treated with antithyroid drugs. This TCR came from a man aged 25 to 40 with Graves disease. The CDR3 nucleotides read TGCGCCAGCAGCTTGGGACAGGGGGCGGTCTACGAGCAGTACTTC. Translation: CASSLGQGAVYEQYF.